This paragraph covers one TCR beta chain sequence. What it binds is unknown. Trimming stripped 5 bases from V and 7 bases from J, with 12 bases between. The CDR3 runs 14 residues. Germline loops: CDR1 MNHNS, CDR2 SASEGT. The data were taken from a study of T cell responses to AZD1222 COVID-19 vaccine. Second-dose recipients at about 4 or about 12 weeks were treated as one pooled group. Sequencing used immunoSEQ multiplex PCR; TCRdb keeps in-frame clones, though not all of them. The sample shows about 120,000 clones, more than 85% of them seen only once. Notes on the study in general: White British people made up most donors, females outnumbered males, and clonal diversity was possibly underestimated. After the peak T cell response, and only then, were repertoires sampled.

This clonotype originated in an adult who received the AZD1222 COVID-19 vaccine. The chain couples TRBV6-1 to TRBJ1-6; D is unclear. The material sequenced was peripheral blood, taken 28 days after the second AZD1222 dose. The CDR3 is CASSPDAANSPLHF. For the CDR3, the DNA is TGTGCCAGCAGTCCCGATGCAGCAAATTCACCCCTCCACTTT.